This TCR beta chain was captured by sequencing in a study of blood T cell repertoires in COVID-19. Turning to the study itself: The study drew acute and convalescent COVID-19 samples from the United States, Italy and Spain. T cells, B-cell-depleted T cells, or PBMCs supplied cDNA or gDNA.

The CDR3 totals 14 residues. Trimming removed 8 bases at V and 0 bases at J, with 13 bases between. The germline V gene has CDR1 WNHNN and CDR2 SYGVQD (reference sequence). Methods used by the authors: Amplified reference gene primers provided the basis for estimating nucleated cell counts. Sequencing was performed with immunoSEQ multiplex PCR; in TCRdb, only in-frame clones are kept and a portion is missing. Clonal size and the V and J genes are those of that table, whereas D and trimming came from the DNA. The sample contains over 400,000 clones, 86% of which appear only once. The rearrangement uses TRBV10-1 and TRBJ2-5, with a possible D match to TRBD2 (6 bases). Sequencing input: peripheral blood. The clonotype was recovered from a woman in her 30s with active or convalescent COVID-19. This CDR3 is CASRTGTDQETQYF. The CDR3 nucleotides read TGCGCCAGCCGAACTGGGACTGACCAAGAGACCCAGTACTTC.